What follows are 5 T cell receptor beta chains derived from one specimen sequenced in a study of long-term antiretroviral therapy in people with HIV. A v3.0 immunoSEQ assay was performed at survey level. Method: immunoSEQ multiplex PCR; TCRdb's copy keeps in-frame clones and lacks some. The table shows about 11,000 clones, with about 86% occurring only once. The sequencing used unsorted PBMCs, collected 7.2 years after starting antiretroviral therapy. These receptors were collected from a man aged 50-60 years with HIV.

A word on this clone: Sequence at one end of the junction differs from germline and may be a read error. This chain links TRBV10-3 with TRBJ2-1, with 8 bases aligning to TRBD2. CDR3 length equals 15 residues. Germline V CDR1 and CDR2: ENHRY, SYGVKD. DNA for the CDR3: TGTGCCACCACTGCCAGCGGGGGATCCTTCAATGAGCAGTTCTTC. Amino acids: CATTASGGSFNEQFF.

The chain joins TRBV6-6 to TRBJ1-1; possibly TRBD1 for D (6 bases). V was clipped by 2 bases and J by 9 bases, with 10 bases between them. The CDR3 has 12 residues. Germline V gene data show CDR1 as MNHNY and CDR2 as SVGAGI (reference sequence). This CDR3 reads CASSYGTTQAFF. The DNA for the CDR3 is TGTGCCAGCAGTTACGGGACAACACAAGCTTTCTTT.

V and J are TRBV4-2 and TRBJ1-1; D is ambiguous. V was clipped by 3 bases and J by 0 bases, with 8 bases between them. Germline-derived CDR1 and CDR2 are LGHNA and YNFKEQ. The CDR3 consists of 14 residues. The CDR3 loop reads CASSHLQLNTEAFF. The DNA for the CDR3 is TGTGCCAGCAGCCATCTCCAGCTGAACACTGAAGCTTTCTTT.

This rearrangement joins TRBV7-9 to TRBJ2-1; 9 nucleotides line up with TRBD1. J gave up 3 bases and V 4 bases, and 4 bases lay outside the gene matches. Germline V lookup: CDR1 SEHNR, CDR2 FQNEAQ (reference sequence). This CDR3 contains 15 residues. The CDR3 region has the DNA TGTGCCAGCAGCTCACAGGGGGCAAACTACAATGAGCAGTTCTTC. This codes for CASSSQGANYNEQFF.

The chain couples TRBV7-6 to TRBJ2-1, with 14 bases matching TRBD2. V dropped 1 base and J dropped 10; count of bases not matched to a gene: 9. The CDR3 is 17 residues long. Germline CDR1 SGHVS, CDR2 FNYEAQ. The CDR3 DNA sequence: TGTGCCAGCAGCTTAGGAAGGACTAGCGGGGGGATAAGGGAGCAGTTCTTC. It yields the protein CASSLGRTSGGIREQFF.